These 21 T cell receptor beta chains were sequenced from one sample in a study of blood T cell repertoires in COVID-19. This table comes from immunoSEQ multiplex PCR, and its TCRdb copy is limited to in-frame clones, with some not included. The data contain tens of thousands of clones, 65% to 85% of them seen just once; the ten biggest clones take up roughly 4%. The sequenced sample consisted of peripheral blood. These receptors all come from a woman aged 60-70 years with acute or convalescent COVID-19.

V gene TRBV2 combines with J gene TRBJ2-7; D remains ambiguous. CDR1 and CDR2 (germline): SNHLY, FYNNEI. This CDR3 comprises 14 residues. Trimming pared 3 bases from V and 2 bases from J, leaving 11 bases between. The CDR3 loop reads CASSEADSAYEQYF. CDR3 DNA: TGTGCCAGCAGTGAGGCAGACTCAGCCTACGAGCAGTACTTC.

The chain has TRBV7-6 and TRBJ2-1; TRBD2 aligns across 7 bases. Germline V gene data show CDR1 as SGHVS and CDR2 as FNYEAQ. This CDR3 has 15 amino acids. The ends lost 0 bases at V and 9 bases at J; junction bases unmatched: 8. This CDR3 is CASSLASTSVSEQFF. CDR3 DNA sequence: TGTGCCAGCAGCTTAGCTTCCACTAGCGTAAGTGAGCAGTTCTTC.

V is TRBV6-6 and J is TRBJ2-7, with 7 positions matching TRBD1. CDR3 length equals 14 residues. Trimming at V came to 5 bases and at J to 2 bases, leaving 6 bases not matched to a gene. CDR1 is MNHNY, CDR2 SVGAGI, per germline (reference sequence). The CDR3 spells CASSQDRVAYEQYF. CDR3 bases: TGTGCCAGCAGTCAAGACAGGGTTGCCTACGAGCAGTACTTC.

This chain connects TRBV9 to TRBJ2-1; TRBD2 matches 13 bases. J lost 4 bases, V lost 2 bases, and 9 bases had no gene match. In germline, CDR1 is SGDLS, CDR2 YYNGEE. The CDR3 totals 18 residues. In DNA form, the CDR3 reads TGTGCCAGCAGCGTTGCCGGGACTAGCGGGGTTTCATACAATGAGCAGTTCTTC. Its translation is CASSVAGTSGVSYNEQFF.

The chain has TRBV30 and TRBJ2-3; TRBD1 matches 10 bases. Losses at the gene ends were 2 bases for V and 6 bases for J; bases not matched to a gene: 2. This CDR3 spans 13 amino acids. Germline V CDR1 and CDR2: GTSNPN, SVGIG (reference sequence). CDR3 nucleotides: TGTGCCTGGAGTTGGACAGGGGGGGATACGCAGTATTTT. Translation: CAWSWTGGDTQYF.

With respect to this clone: One end of the junction does not line up with germline, which may come from a read error. The rearrangement joins TRBV7-7 to TRBJ1-4; 7 bases fit TRBD1. The germline CDR1 and CDR2 sequences are SSHAT and FNYEAQ (reference sequence). This CDR3 region has 15 residues. The DNA of the CDR3 is TGTGCTAGCAGCCTGACAGGGACAACTAATGAAAAACTGTTTTTT. Residues: CASSLTGTTNEKLFF.

The V call is TRBV29-1, the J call TRBJ1-1, with D uncertain. Germline CDR1 reads SQVTM; CDR2 reads ANQGSEA. CDR3 length: 11 residues. The V gene lost 3 bases and the J gene lost 11 bases, with 13 bases spanning the gap. The CDR3 DNA reads TGCAGCGTTGATCGGGGAAGTGGGGCTTTCTTT. Its translation is CSVDRGSGAFF.

V usage is TRBV6-6 and J usage is TRBJ2-7, with 7 bases aligning to TRBD2. This CDR3 comprises 13 residues. V lost 2 bases to trimming and J lost 4 bases; unmatched junction nucleotides: 2. CDR1 and CDR2 from the germline V gene are MNHNY and SVGAGI (reference sequence). The chain's CDR3 is CASSYDGGYEQYF. DNA for the CDR3: TGTGCCAGCAGTTACGACGGGGGGTACGAGCAGTACTTC.

The chain joins TRBV6-5 to TRBJ1-5; D not resolved. This CDR3 has 13 amino acids. The V end was cut by 6 bases, the J end by 2 bases, with 8 bases between. Germline lookup yields CDR1 MNHEY and CDR2 SVGAGI. The CDR3 nucleotides are TGTGCCAGCAGCCCACAGCGCAATCAGCCCCAGCATTTT. Translation gives CASSPQRNQPQHF.

J is TRBJ1-5 and V is TRBV6-6, with TRBD1 as a possible D gene (5 bases). With 5 bases removed from V and 0 bases from J, the gap between germline ends came to 11 bases. CDR1 and CDR2 from the germline V gene are MNHNY and SVGAGI (reference sequence). This CDR3 has 15 residues. CDR3 sequence reads: CASSTTQVSNQPQHF. The CDR3 nucleotides read TGTGCCAGCAGTACCACACAGGTTAGCAATCAGCCCCAGCATTTT.

Written as DNA, the CDR3 is TGTGCCAGCAGCTCCCTAGCGGGAGGGAGCTCTGGGGCCAACGTCCTGACTTTC. Translating gives CASSSLAGGSSGANVLTF. This chain connects TRBV7-8 to TRBJ2-6; 12 nucleotides align to TRBD2. This CDR3 has 18 residues. CDR1 and CDR2 from the germline V gene are SGHVS and FQNEAQ. V was clipped by 4 bases and J by 0 bases; unmatched bases: 4. Full variable domain (rest looked up from reference TRBV7-8 and TRBJ2-6): GAGVSQSPRYKVAKRGQDVALRCDPISGHVSLFWYQQALGQGPEFLTYFQNEAQLDKSGLPSDRFFAERPEGSVSTLKIQRTQQEDSAVYLCASSSLAGGSSGANVLTFGAGSRLTVL.

This chain joins TRBV18 and TRBJ1-1; 9 bases agree with TRBD1. CDR1 and CDR2 (germline): KGHSH, LQKENI. With 5 bases clipped from V and 0 bases from J, the junction kept 1 base outside the gene matches. The CDR3 totals 14 residues. The DNA for the CDR3 is TGTGCCAGCTCAGGGACAGGGATGAACACTGAAGCTTTCTTT. This translates into CASSGTGMNTEAFF.

In DNA form, the CDR3 reads TGTGCCAGCAGCTTCGGAGCGGGAGTAAGTACAGATACGCAGTATTTT. It yields the protein CASSFGAGVSTDTQYF. The V call is TRBV7-9, the J call TRBJ2-3, with 8 bases lining up with TRBD2. The length of the CDR3 is 16 residues. Per the germline V gene, CDR1 is SEHNR and CDR2 is FQNEAQ (reference sequence). The V and J ends lost 3 bases and 3 bases, in that order; junction bases with no gene match: 8.

CDR3 residues: CASSLGAPNTEAFF. The CDR3 bases are TGTGCCAGCAGCTTGGGGGCCCCGAACACTGAAGCTTTCTTT. The chain couples TRBV5-4 to TRBJ1-1; no reliable D call. V was cut by 0 bases and J by 1 base, with 7 bases left in between. The CDR3 is made up of 14 amino acids. Germline V lookup: CDR1 SGHNT, CDR2 YYREEE (reference sequence).

The rearrangement joins TRBV30 to TRBJ1-1; D gene unclear. V shed 3 bases and J shed 3 bases, with 11 bases lying between them. CDR1 and CDR2 (germline): GTSNPN, SVGIG (reference sequence). The CDR3 length is 13 residues. The CDR3 DNA reads as TGTGCCTGGAGCCTCGCACCGGACACTGAAGCTTTCTTT. This translates into CAWSLAPDTEAFF.

This clone was found a few times. The V gene is TRBV19, the J gene TRBJ1-6; 8 bases are shared with TRBD1. Germline V gene sequence: CDR1 LNHDA, CDR2 SQIVND (reference sequence). The CDR3 spans 16 residues. The trim removed 6 bases at V and 0 bases at J, leaving 4 bases unmatched. CDR3 region: CASRTGVSSYNSPLHF. The CDR3 coding sequence is TGTGCCAGTAGGACAGGGGTCTCCTCCTATAATTCACCCCTCCACTTT.

The chain recombines TRBV18 with TRBJ2-7; TRBD2 matches at 8 bases. The junction had 4 bases not matched to a gene; V was cut back by 0 bases and J by 3 bases. Per the germline V gene, CDR1 is KGHSH and CDR2 is LQKENI. This CDR3 is 15 amino acids long. The CDR3 nucleotides are TGTGCCAGCTCACCACCGGTAACTAGCGGCTACGAGCAGTACTTC. The encoded protein is CASSPPVTSGYEQYF.

This rearrangement joins TRBV25-1 to TRBJ2-3; TRBD1 agrees at 7 bases. The CDR3 is 16 amino acids. The V segment lost 0 bases and the J segment 4 bases; nucleotides outside the gene matches: 7. In germline, CDR1 is MGHDK, CDR2 SYGVNS. The CDR3 loop is CASSEYGTATADTQYF. In DNA form, the CDR3 reads TGTGCCAGCAGTGAATACGGGACAGCCACCGCAGATACGCAGTATTTT. Variable domain in full (rest from reference TRBV25-1 and TRBJ2-3): EADIYQTPRYLVIGTGKKITLECSQTMGHDKMYWYQQDPGMELHLIHYSYGVNSTEKGDLSSESTVSRIRTEHFPLTLESARPSHTSQYLCASSEYGTATADTQYFGPGTRLTVL.

Only one count was recorded for this clone. The chain has TRBV28 and TRBJ1-6; TRBD1 matches at 7 bases. The germline V gene has CDR1 MDHEN and CDR2 SYDVKM. After removal of 5 bases from V and 7 bases from J, the junction contained 11 bases not matched to a gene. CDR3 length: 16 residues. This chain's CDR3 is CASSPWTGARNSPLHF. CDR3 sequence (DNA): TGTGCCAGCAGTCCGTGGACAGGAGCAAGAAATTCACCCCTCCACTTT.

The chain employs TRBV30 and TRBJ1-1; D not resolved. Trimming took 4 bases from V and 2 from J, leaving 14 bases between them. Per the germline V gene, CDR1 is GTSNPN and CDR2 is SVGIG (reference sequence). The CDR3 is made up of 14 amino acids. Written as DNA, the CDR3 is TGTGCCTGGAAGATCCTACCCTCTAACACTGAAGCTTTCTTT. Its protein is CAWKILPSNTEAFF. Together with reference TRBV30 and TRBJ1-1, the CDR3 gives the full variable domain: SQTIHQWPATLVQPVGSPLSLECTVEGTSNPNLYWYRQAAGRGLQLLFYSVGIGQISSEVPQNLSASRPQDRQFILSSKKLLLSDSGFYLCAWKILPSNTEAFFGQGTRLTVV.

The genes are TRBV9 and TRBJ1-1; unclear D gene. Germline V lookup: CDR1 SGDLS, CDR2 YYNGEE. V lost 0 bases to trimming and J lost 1 base, with 10 bases between them. The CDR3 consists of 15 residues. CDR3 nucleotide sequence: TGTGCCAGCAGCGTAGGGCAAAATAAGAACACTGAAGCTTTCTTT. Encoded protein: CASSVGQNKNTEAFF.